A selection of T cell receptor beta chains follows, all from one sample in a study of breast tumors, draining lymph nodes, adjacent tissues. TCRdb ran MiXCR on the multiplex PCR reads and lists one entry per CDR3 protein. This sample carries 150,000 to 200,000 distinct CDR3 sequences, roughly a third of them seen once, and the ten largest clones take around 4.5%. Sequencing was carried out using axillary lymph node tissue. The source of these receptors is a female donor with breast cancer. Some clones in this sample may be carry-over from other donors' samples. Each CDR3 is given with its conserved first and last residue. The D gene is left open where the match is weak. Size is omitted from some rows. Given values are once, few, many or a class for expanded clones.

J,D,length,V,size,CDR3,DNA
TRBJ2-5,.,12,TRBV12-3/TRBV12-4,many,CASSPYGETQYF,TGTGCCAGCAGTCCTTATGGGGAGACCCAGTACTTC
TRBJ2-7,TRBD2,15,TRBV6-5,.,CASSYSGGREWEQYF,TGTGCCAGCAGTTACTCGGGTGGGCGGGAGTGGGAGCAGTACTTC
TRBJ1-2,.,15,TRBV7-8,few,CASSLEAGATLGYPF,TGTGCCAGCAGCTTAGAGGCAGGGGCAACACTAGGCTACCCCTTC
TRBJ2-6,.,17,TRBV3-1,.,CASSHDRPFSGANVLTF,TGTGCCAGCAGCCATGATAGGCCGTTCTCCGGGGCCAACGTCCTGACTTTC
TRBJ2-7,.,15,TRBV12-3/TRBV12-4,few,CASSFFGPSSYEQYF,TGTGCCAGCAGTTTCTTCGGGCCTAGCTCCTACGAGCAGTACTTC
TRBJ2-7,TRBD2,18,TRBV7-8,many,CASSSTGLAGGKTYEQYF,TGTGCCAGCAGCTCTACTGGACTAGCGGGAGGGAAAACCTACGAGCAGTACTTC
TRBJ2-2,TRBD2,17,TRBV7-8,many,CASSLEPGRGSTGELFF,TGTGCCAGCAGCTTAGAGCCAGGGCGGGGGTCCACCGGGGAGCTGTTTTTT
TRBJ2-7,.,15,TRBV6-5,many,CASSRRAVGSYEQYF,TGTGCCAGCAGCAGAAGGGCAGTTGGGTCCTACGAGCAGTACTTC
TRBJ2-7,.,14,TRBV10-3,many,CAITRDRTDYEQYF,TGTGCCATCACTAGGGATAGGACAGACTACGAGCAGTACTTC
TRBJ1-1,.,13,TRBV7-2,few,CASSLERAAEAFF,TGTGCCAGCAGCTTAGAAAGGGCGGCTGAAGCTTTCTTT
TRBJ2-5,TRBD1,18,TRBV5-1,.,CASGLGPPGQGRKETQYF,TGCGCCAGCGGCTTAGGCCCCCCGGGACAGGGTAGGAAAGAGACCCAGTACTTC
TRBJ1-1,TRBD1,13,TRBV4-1,.,CASSHVDRVVAFF,TGCGCCAGCAGCCACGTGGACAGGGTAGTGGCTTTCTTT
TRBJ2-6,.,16,TRBV12-3/TRBV12-4,.,CASSQGNPSEANVLTF,TGTGCCAGCAGCCAGGGGAATCCCTCTGAGGCCAACGTCCTGACCTTC
TRBJ2-1,TRBD2,17,TRBV3-1,.,CASSPGEGGLPYNEQFF,TGTGCCAGCAGCCCCGGGGAGGGAGGCCTACCATACAATGAGCAGTTCTTC
TRBJ1-2,.,13,TRBV6-6,few,CASMRRQKGGYTF,TGTGCCAGCATGCGCCGGCAGAAGGGTGGCTACACCTTC
TRBJ2-3,.,18,TRBV6-6,many,CASSYSIPWGRETDTQYF,TGTGCCAGCAGTTACTCGATCCCCTGGGGGAGAGAAACAGATACGCAGTATTTT
TRBJ1-2,TRBD1,15,TRBV4-2,many,CASSTQGAEAYGYTF,TGTGCCAGCAGCACACAGGGGGCGGAAGCCTATGGCTACACCTTC
TRBJ1-5,.,12,TRBV5-8,many,CASSLEGQPQHF,TGTGCCAGCAGCTTGGAAGGGCAGCCCCAGCATTTT
TRBJ2-4,TRBD1,18,TRBV20-1,few,CSARTGTGSLRAKNIQYF,TGCAGTGCGAGAACCGGGACAGGGTCGCTTAGGGCCAAAAACATTCAGTACTTC
TRBJ2-5,.,16,TRBV18,many,CASSPGGLATPETQYF,TGTGCCAGCTCACCAGGAGGGCTAGCGACCCCAGAGACCCAGTACTTC
TRBJ2-5,TRBD1,15,TRBV12-3/TRBV12-4,many,CASSLGETGRETQYF,TGTGCCAGCAGTTTAGGGGAGACAGGGAGAGAGACCCAGTACTTC
TRBJ2-6,.,16,TRBV4-1,.,CASSQAWGAGANVLTF,TGCGCCAGCAGCCAAGCATGGGGGGCTGGGGCCAACGTCCTGACTTTC
TRBJ1-6,.,14,TRBV24-1,.,CATSDPTRGPPLHF,TGTGCCACCAGTGATCCTACCCGTGGACCACCCCTCCACTTT
TRBJ2-2,.,15,TRBV6-1,.,CASGARGKSTGELFF,TGTGCCAGCGGTGCCAGGGGAAAAAGCACCGGGGAGCTGTTTTTT
TRBJ1-4,TRBD1,15,TRBV6-6,many,CASSYSSDRVEKLFF,TGTGCCAGCAGTTACTCGAGTGACAGGGTGGAAAAACTGTTTTTT
TRBJ2-1,TRBD2,17,TRBV7-8,many,CASSSNPLAGGYNEQFF,TGTGCCAGCAGCTCTAATCCACTAGCGGGGGGGTACAATGAGCAGTTCTTC
TRBJ2-5,.,14,TRBV30,many,CAGRTKTAQETQYF,TGTGCCGGGCGTACAAAGACAGCCCAAGAGACCCAGTACTTC
TRBJ2-3,.,16,TRBV7-8,.,CASSLGAASSTDTQYF,TGTGCCAGCAGCTTAGGAGCGGCATCTAGCACAGATACGCAGTATTTT
TRBJ1-5,.,14,TRBV29-1,.,CSVLGLAGLETQHF,TGCAGCGTGCTAGGACTAGCGGGATTAGAGACCCAGCATTTT
TRBJ1-2,.,13,TRBV6-5,many,CASSHSGRGHCDF,TGTGCCAGCAGTCACTCGGGTCGGGGGCATTGCGACTTC
TRBJ2-7,TRBD1,16,TRBV2,.,CARGPVDGTETHEQCF,TGTGCCAGGGGGCCAGTGGACGGGACAGAAACCCACGAGCAGTGCTTC
TRBJ1-4,.,14,TRBV6-2/TRBV6-3,many,CASKPSAGKRGLFF,TGTGCCAGCAAACCATCCGCTGGGAAGAGAGGACTGTTTTTT
TRBJ2-5,TRBD2,15,TRBV7-9,few,CASSLAGRGSKTQHF,TGTGCCAGCAGCTTAGCGGGGCGGGGGTCAAAGACCCAGCACTTC
TRBJ2-7,TRBD2,13,TRBV27,few,CASSTGGDYEQYF,TGTGCCAGCAGCACCGGGGGGGACTACGAGCAGTACTTC
TRBJ1-6,.,15,TRBV24-1,.,CATSDSAPGPPTLHF,TGTGCCACCAGTGACTCCGCCCCAGGACCTCCCACCCTCCACTTT
TRBJ1-5,.,13,TRBV6-5,many,CASRPNSNQPQHF,TGTGCCAGCAGACCAAATAGCAATCAGCCCCAGCATTTT
TRBJ2-3,.,13,TRBV7-6,many,CASSLGQSDTQYF,TGTGCCAGCAGCTTAGGCCAGTCAGATACGCAGTATTTT
TRBJ1-5,.,13,TRBV7-2,many,CASSPVLGDTQHF,TGTGCCAGCAGCCCTGTACTAGGAGATACGCAGCATTTT
TRBJ1-3,.,14,TRBV5-6,many,CASSGTNSGNTIYF,TGTGCCAGCTCCGGGACGAACTCTGGAAACACCATATATTTT
TRBJ2-5,TRBD2,15,TRBV24-1,.,CATSENGGAGETQYF,TGTGCCACCAGTGAGAACGGGGGGGCTGGGGAGACCCAGTACTTC
TRBJ1-5,.,14,TRBV6-1,many,CASSEVGGNQPQHF,TGTGCCAGCAGTGAAGTTGGAGGGAATCAGCCCCAGCATTTT
TRBJ1-1,.,14,TRBV6-4,.,CASSYQGLNTEAFF,TGTGCCAGCAGTTACCAGGGGTTGAACACTGAAGCTTTCTTT
TRBJ2-1,.,15,TRBV7-8,many,CASGPTRRARDEQFF,TGTGCCAGCGGGCCCACCCGGCGAGCCAGGGATGAGCAGTTCTTC
TRBJ1-5,.,14,TRBV30,few,CAWSDGASNQPQHF,TGTGCCTGGAGTGATGGGGCTAGCAATCAGCCCCAGCATTTT
TRBJ2-1,.,16,TRBV6-5,few,CASSDRSVVPYNEQFF,TGTGCCAGCAGTGACAGGAGCGTAGTCCCCTACAATGAGCAGTTCTTC
TRBJ2-7,.,15,TRBV11-2,many,CASSRPGTGSYEQYF,TGTGCCAGCAGCCGCCCGGGTACAGGGTCCTACGAGCAGTACTTC
TRBJ1-2,.,12,TRBV28,.,CASSYTSYGYTF,TGTGCCAGCAGTTACACGTCATATGGCTACACCTTC
TRBJ1-2,.,14,TRBV6-5,many,CASSYSGGGYGYTF,TGTGCCAGCAGTTACTCGGGGGGCGGCTATGGCTACACCTTC
TRBJ1-3,.,14,TRBV5-6,many,CATREGLNGNTIYF,TGTGCCACGCGGGAGGGGCTAAATGGAAACACCATATATTTT
TRBJ1-1,.,13,TRBV10-3,.,CAISGDGPSEAFF,TGTGCCATCAGCGGGGACGGCCCCTCGGAAGCTTTCTTT
TRBJ1-5,.,16,TRBV20-1,many,CSADPLRGRGNQPQHF,TGCAGTGCCGACCCGTTGCGGGGCCGGGGCAATCAGCCCCAGCATTTT
TRBJ2-5,TRBD2,16,TRBV5-1,many,CASRRTSGFPQETQYF,TGCGCCAGCAGAAGGACTAGCGGATTCCCGCAAGAGACCCAGTACTTC
TRBJ2-5,.,19,TRBV29-1,.,CSVEKSTWGQNTGGETQYF,TGCAGCGTTGAGAAATCAACGTGGGGACAGAACACCGGGGGGGAGACCCAGTACTTC
TRBJ2-3,.,16,TRBV19,.,CASSRVGGRGRDTQYF,TGTGCCAGTAGTAGGGTGGGGGGCCGGGGGAGAGATACGCAGTATTTT
TRBJ2-5,TRBD2,17,TRBV4-2,many,CASSRRGGRGTQETQYF,TGTGCCAGCAGCCGCCGAGGCGGGCGGGGGACCCAAGAGACCCAGTACTTC
TRBJ2-1,TRBD2,15,TRBV20-1,many,CSAETTGGPGNEQFF,TGCAGTGCCGAGACGACGGGGGGGCCGGGCAATGAGCAGTTCTTC
TRBJ2-5,TRBD2,15,TRBV29-1,.,CSGDPSGGGWGTQYF,TGCAGCGGTGATCCTAGCGGGGGGGGATGGGGGACCCAGTACTTC
TRBJ1-5,.,13,TRBV18,many,CASSNGQPQPQHF,TGTGCCAGCTCAAACGGACAGCCTCAGCCCCAGCATTTT
TRBJ1-3,TRBD1,16,TRBV6-1,few,CASTEDRAYFGNTIYF,TGTGCCAGCACCGAAGACAGGGCCTACTTTGGAAACACCATATATTTT
TRBJ2-7,TRBD2,14,TRBV28,.,CASRRGSGSYEQYF,TGTGCCAGCCGGAGGGGTAGCGGGAGCTACGAGCAGTACTTC